Below are 10 T cell receptor beta chains sequenced from a single sample in a study of T cells in Graves' hyperthyroidism and ophthalmopathy. What was amplified from RNA transcripts were TCR beta CDR3 regions. The study used the HTBI primer set for a first-round RT-PCR of the TCR CDR3. TCRdb re-derived calls from the multiplex PCR reads in MiXCR, one entry per CDR3 protein. Of about 700,000 distinct CDR3 sequences in the sample, around 15% were seen once. The specimen was blood. The receptors stem from a young woman with Graves' hyperthyroidism.

This chain joins TRBV28 and TRBJ2-6; no reliable D call. The V gene's germline CDR1 is MDHEN and CDR2 SYDVKM. The V end was cut by 2 bases, the J end by 1 base, with 6 bases between. This CDR3 has 15 amino acids. The CDR3 here is CASSLVQSGANVLTF. CDR3 DNA: TGTGCCAGCAGTTTAGTCCAGTCTGGGGCCAACGTCCTGACTTTC.

This clonotype has at least ten counts. The rearrangement uses TRBV20-1 and TRBJ2-7, with TRBD2 matching over 7 bases. The CDR3 covers 14 residues. With V trimmed by 1 base and J by 3 bases, 6 bases remained unmatched. Germline-derived CDR1 and CDR2 are DFQATT and SNEGSKA (reference sequence). The CDR3 sequence is CSARGGRDYYEQYF. The CDR3 region has the DNA TGCAGTGCTAGAGGTGGGCGGGACTACTACGAGCAGTACTTC.

This clonotype was counted many times. V is TRBV28 and J is TRBJ2-7, with 11 bases identical to TRBD2. J gave up 7 bases and V 2 bases, and 7 bases lay outside the gene matches. Germline V CDR1 and CDR2: MDHEN, SYDVKM. The CDR3 is 15 residues long. CDR3 sequence reads: CASSLQRLAGKEQYF. DNA for the CDR3: TGTGCCAGCAGTTTACAACGACTAGCGGGAAAAGAGCAGTACTTC.

There are many counts of this clonotype. This chain connects TRBV4-1 to TRBJ1-2; unclear D gene. Germline CDR1 MGHRA, CDR2 YSYEKL. The ends were cut back, 3 bases at V and 8 bases at J, with 16 bases in the middle. CDR3 length: 14 residues. CDR3 loop: CASSHITQGRGYTF. The CDR3 region has the DNA TGCGCCAGCAGCCACATCACCCAAGGGAGGGGCTACACCTTC.

CDR3 sequence: CASSLNGRQGVNEQFF. CDR3 nucleotide sequence: TGTGCCAGCAGCTTAAACGGGAGACAGGGGGTGAATGAGCAGTTCTTC. The chain uses TRBV7-3 and TRBJ2-1, with 9 bases matching TRBD1. The V and J ends lost 1 base and 7 bases, in that order; junction bases with no gene match: 8. Germline assignment: CDR1 SGHTA and CDR2 FQGTGA. The CDR3 has 16 residues.

This clonotype occurred many times. The V call is TRBV30, the J call TRBJ1-2; 8 bases are shared with TRBD1. The J segment lost 4 bases and the V segment lost 2 bases, leaving 6 bases of the junction unmatched. This CDR3 spans 14 amino acids. Germline V gene lookup returns CDR1 GTSNPN and CDR2 SVGIG (reference sequence). The CDR3 nucleotides are TGTGCCTGGAGTTCCGGACAGGGAGGCTATGGCTACACCTTC. It translates to CAWSSGQGGYGYTF.

The chain links TRBV4-1 to TRBJ2-1; 8 bases line up with TRBD2. This CDR3 is built from 20 residues. Trimming cost V 6 bases and J 7 bases; bases outside gene matches: 26. Germline V CDR1 and CDR2: MGHRA, YSYEKL. In DNA form, the CDR3 reads TGCGCCAGCAGAAAGACGTTATTCCAAGGGGGGAGACTAGCGACAAATGAGCAGTTCTTC. As protein: CASRKTLFQGGRLATNEQFF.

The chain uses TRBV6-4 and TRBJ2-1; unclear D gene. The V end lost 8 bases, the J end lost 2 bases, and 19 bases lay between the germline ends. Germline loops: CDR1 MRHNA, CDR2 SNTAGT. The CDR3 loop spans 16 amino acids. The CDR3 DNA reads TGTGCCAGCGGATCCCCCCACTTGCGCACCTACAATGAGCAGTTCTTC. Amino acids: CASGSPHLRTYNEQFF.

This clonotype was found a few times. This chain uses TRBV6-5 with TRBJ1-2; 10 nucleotides align to TRBD1. The V and J ends lost 5 bases and 8 bases, in that order; junction bases with no gene match: 11. Germline CDR1 and CDR2: MNHEY and SVGAGI. This CDR3 contains 15 residues. This CDR3 reads CASSPRPGQGRGYTF. In nucleotides, the CDR3 is TGTGCCAGCAGTCCTCGACCGGGACAGGGGCGAGGCTACACCTTC.

The chain carries TRBV7-9 and TRBJ1-1, with a tentative D call TRBD1 (5 bases). The V gene lost 2 bases and the J gene lost 4 bases, with 11 bases spanning the gap. Germline assignment: CDR1 SEHNR and CDR2 FQNEAQ (reference sequence). The CDR3 spans 14 residues. The CDR3 nucleotides are TGTGCCAGCAGCTTACAGGGAGGCGCCACTGAAGCTTTCTTT. Protein sequence: CASSLQGGATEAFF.